The T cell receptor beta chain under discussion was sequenced for a study of blood T cell repertoires in COVID-19. Overall study context: The cDNA or gDNA used as material had been derived from T cells, B-cell-depleted T cells, or PBMCs.

Germline V gene sequence: CDR1 SGHTA, CDR2 FQGNSA. V shed 5 bases, J shed 2 bases, and the junction held 8 bases outside the gene matches. The CDR3 length is 15 residues. Authors' methods: Researchers report that nucleated cell counts were estimated from reference gene primer amplification. Some clones are missing from TCRdb's copy, which holds only in-frame ones; the method was immunoSEQ multiplex PCR. V and J calls and clone size are copied from that table; D and trimming were computed from the DNA. The table includes some 40,000 clones, over 85% detected once. Seattle patient enrollment occurred during active infection, with longitudinal follow-up thereafter.

Sequenced: peripheral blood. This clonotype was obtained from a man aged 50-60 years with COVID-19, enrolled during active disease. The chain uses TRBV7-2 and TRBJ1-2; TRBD1 aligns across 7 bases. The CDR3: CASSPGGGQNYGYTF. CDR3 nucleotide sequence: TGTGCCAGCAGCCCAGGGGGTGGGCAGAACTATGGCTACACCTTC.